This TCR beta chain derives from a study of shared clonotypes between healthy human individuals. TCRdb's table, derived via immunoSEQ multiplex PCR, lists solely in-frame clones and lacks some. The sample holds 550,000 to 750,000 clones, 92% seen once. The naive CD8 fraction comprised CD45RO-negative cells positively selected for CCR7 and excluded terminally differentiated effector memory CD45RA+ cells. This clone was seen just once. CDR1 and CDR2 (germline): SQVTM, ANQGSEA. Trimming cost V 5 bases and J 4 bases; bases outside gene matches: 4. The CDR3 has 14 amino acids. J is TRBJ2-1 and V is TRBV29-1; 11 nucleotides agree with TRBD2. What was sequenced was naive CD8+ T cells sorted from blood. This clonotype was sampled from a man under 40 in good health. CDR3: CSVKGLAVYNEQFF. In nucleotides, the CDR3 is TGCAGCGTTAAGGGACTAGCGGTTTACAATGAGCAGTTCTTC.